Presented here are 20 T cell receptor beta chains from one specimen sequenced in a study of blood T cell repertoires in COVID-19. The table came from immunoSEQ multiplex PCR; TCRdb's copy has only in-frame clones and leaves some out. The table has 110,000 to 150,000 clones, 76% seen once. The specimen was peripheral blood. All receptors derive from a man in his 60s with acute or convalescent COVID-19.

This clone occurred a few times. The CDR3 DNA reads as TGTGCCAGCAGCTTAGGCGGCGGCGAGCAGTACTTC. This gives the protein CASSLGGGEQYF. The V gene is TRBV7-9, the J gene TRBJ2-7; D unresolved. Germline V lookup: CDR1 SEHNR, CDR2 FQNEAQ (reference sequence). CDR3 size: 12 residues. V shed 1 base and J shed 6 bases, with 7 bases lying between them.

This clone was detected only a few times. The rearrangement links TRBV9 to TRBJ2-7; 9 positions agree with TRBD1. The germline V gene encodes CDR1 SGDLS and CDR2 YYNGEE. CDR3 length equals 16 residues. J was trimmed by 3 bases and V by 3 bases; bases with no gene match: 10. The CDR3 reads CASSDSRDRVFYEQYF. DNA for the CDR3: TGTGCCAGCAGCGACTCCCGGGACAGGGTTTTCTACGAGCAGTACTTC.

The gene calls are TRBV5-8 and TRBJ2-1; the match to TRBD1 covers 11 bases. CDR3 size: 15 residues. Per germline, CDR1 SGHTS and CDR2 YDEGEE. After removal of 3 bases from V and 3 bases from J, the junction contained 2 bases not matched to a gene. Here the CDR3 DNA reads TGTGCCAGCAGCTCCGGGACAGGGGGCTACAATGAGCAGTTCTTC. Translating it yields CASSSGTGGYNEQFF.

J is TRBJ1-2 and V is TRBV19; 7 bases fit TRBD1. Unmatched junction bases numbered 11, after V lost 8 bases and J lost 2 bases. The germline gives CDR1 LNHDA, CDR2 SQIVND (reference sequence). The CDR3 length is 15 residues. CDR3 nucleotide sequence: TGTGCCAGTTTCTATCCGGGACAGCTAAACTATGGCTACACCTTC. Translated, it gives CASFYPGQLNYGYTF.

The gene calls are TRBV7-9 and TRBJ2-1, with 11 bases matching TRBD1. This CDR3 region has 16 residues. The germline CDR1 and CDR2 sequences are SEHNR and FQNEAQ (reference sequence). Trimming removed 5 bases from V and 5 bases from J; junction bases left unmatched: 8. The CDR3 here is CASSPDRGRLDNEQFF. In DNA, the CDR3 is TGTGCCAGCAGCCCGGACAGGGGGCGGCTGGACAATGAGCAGTTCTTC.

The V and J genes are TRBV7-2 and TRBJ2-7, with D possibly being TRBD2 (6 bases). V lost 5 bases and J lost 2, with 13 bases in between. Germline CDR1 is SGHTA and CDR2 is FQGNSA. The CDR3 is made up of 14 amino acids. This CDR3 reads CASSPAGATYEQYF. As DNA, the CDR3 is TGTGCCAGCAGCCCAGCGGGTGCCACCTACGAGCAGTACTTC.

CDR3 sequence: CASSFGSELRATNEKLFF. The CDR3 coding sequence is TGTGCCAGCAGTTTCGGGTCGGAGCTCCGAGCAACTAATGAAAAACTGTTTTTT. The chain recombines TRBV28 with TRBJ1-4; D is unclear. The CDR3 has 18 residues. Trimming pared 3 bases from V and 0 bases from J, leaving 17 bases between. Germline CDR1 and CDR2: MDHEN and SYDVKM.

The genes are TRBV27 and TRBJ2-7; 7 nucleotides line up with TRBD2. Germline loops: CDR1 MNHEY, CDR2 SMNVEV (reference sequence). The CDR3 is made up of 13 amino acids. J gave up 0 bases and V 6 bases, and 2 bases lay outside the gene matches. CDR3 loop: CASSGGSSYEQYF. The CDR3 region has the DNA TGTGCCAGCAGCGGGGGGAGCTCCTACGAGCAGTACTTC.

The V gene is TRBV19, the J gene TRBJ2-7; possible D gene TRBD2, 6 bases. In germline, CDR1 is LNHDA, CDR2 SQIVND (reference sequence). The CDR3 consists of 12 residues. The V and J ends lost 11 bases and 0 bases respectively, with 11 bases between them. The CDR3 coding sequence is TGTGCCGTGGAGGGGCTCTCCTACGAGCAGTACTTC. The encoded protein is CAVEGLSYEQYF.

This clone was detected only a few times. The chain carries TRBV19 and TRBJ2-7, with 9 nucleotides matching TRBD1. The CDR3 extends over 14 amino acids. The J segment lost 3 bases and the V segment lost 5 bases, leaving 5 bases of the junction unmatched. The germline gives CDR1 LNHDA, CDR2 SQIVND (reference sequence). CDR3 DNA: TGTGCCAGTAGTTCCGGGACAGGGCTCTACGAGCAGTACTTC. Translation gives CASSSGTGLYEQYF. Drawing the rest from reference TRBV19 and TRBJ2-7, the complete variable domain is DGGITQSPKYLFRKEGQNVTLSCEQNLNHDAMYWYRQDPGQGLRLIYYSQIVNDFQKGDIAEGYSVSREKKESFPLTVTSAQKNPTAFYLCASSSGTGLYEQYFGPGTRLTVT.

The chain is built from TRBV2 and TRBJ1-2; D may be TRBD1 (6 bases). V dropped 8 bases and J dropped 4 bases, with 11 bases sitting between them. The CDR3 extends over 12 amino acids. Germline CDR1 and CDR2: SNHLY and FYNNEI. The CDR3 loop reads CASLRQVYGYTF. CDR3 DNA: TGTGCCAGCCTCCGACAGGTCTATGGCTACACCTTC.

This clone was seen more than once but under ten times. The chain carries TRBV7-6 and TRBJ2-2; D is possibly TRBD1 (6 bases). V was cut by 2 bases and J by 5 bases, with 15 bases left in between. The CDR3 length is 16 residues. Germline CDR1 is SGHVS and CDR2 is FNYEAQ. The DNA for the CDR3 is TGTGCCAGCAGCTTAATTACAGGGTCGGCGACCGGGGAGCTGTTTTTT. Protein product: CASSLITGSATGELFF.

The chain employs TRBV12-3 or TRBV12-4 and TRBJ2-5; D remains unclear. This CDR3 contains 12 residues. The V and J ends lost 5 bases and 6 bases respectively, with 10 bases between them. This CDR3 is CASSTLQKTQYF. The CDR3 nucleotides read TGTGCCAGCAGTACCCTCCAGAAGACCCAGTACTTC.

This clone was seen only once. V usage is TRBV4-1 and J usage is TRBJ2-5; D uncertain. Trimming removed 1 base from V and 5 bases from J, with 11 bases in between. Germline V gene lookup returns CDR1 MGHRA and CDR2 YSYEKL. The CDR3 contains 14 residues. CDR3 loop: CASSQVLSEETQYF. The CDR3, as DNA: TGCGCCAGCAGCCAAGTTTTAAGCGAGGAGACCCAGTACTTC.

This clone was counted at least ten times. The chain joins TRBV27 to TRBJ2-7; D unresolved. The germline V gene has CDR1 MNHEY and CDR2 SMNVEV (reference sequence). The germline V and J ends were trimmed by 5 bases and 0 bases, with 8 bases remaining between them. The CDR3 totals 13 residues. CDR3 sequence: CASSPISSYEQYF. The CDR3 nucleotides read TGTGCCAGCAGTCCTATAAGCTCCTACGAGCAGTACTTC.

The rearrangement links TRBV7-9 to TRBJ1-5; 7 nucleotides match TRBD1. This CDR3 region has 14 residues. Trimming took 4 bases from V and 3 from J; bases not matched to a gene: 3. CDR1 and CDR2 (germline): SEHNR, FQNEAQ (reference sequence). The CDR3: CASSSDRHNQPQHF. The CDR3 nucleotides read TGTGCCAGCAGCTCGGACAGGCACAATCAGCCCCAGCATTTT.

This clone came up a few times. V usage is TRBV9 and J usage is TRBJ1-4; D unclear. The CDR3 contains 16 residues. V was cut by 3 bases and J by 6 bases, with 18 bases left in between. The germline V gene encodes CDR1 SGDLS and CDR2 YYNGEE. In nucleotides, the CDR3 is TGTGCCAGCAGCGCGGGGTTTTTGAGCCTAGATGAAAAACTGTTTTTT. Translated: CASSAGFLSLDEKLFF.

This chain uses TRBV29-1 with TRBJ1-3; D remains unclear. Germline V gene lookup returns CDR1 SQVTM and CDR2 ANQGSEA. The CDR3 runs 14 residues. Between the trimmed V and J ends, which lost 2 bases and 3 bases, there was a span of 11 bases. The CDR3 spells CSVELAVFGNTIYF. CDR3 DNA: TGCAGCGTTGAACTAGCAGTTTTTGGAAACACCATATATTTT.

This clone was picked up one time. The rearrangement links TRBV6-2 or TRBV6-3 to TRBJ1-6, with TRBD1 as a possible D gene (5 bases). The CDR3 is made up of 14 amino acids. V was clipped by 2 bases and J by 5 bases, with 7 bases between them. From germline, CDR1 is MNHEY and CDR2 SVGEGT. The CDR3 protein is CASSYRTNNSPLHF. CDR3 nucleotides: TGTGCCAGCAGTTACAGGACAAATAATTCACCCCTCCACTTT.

The rearrangement links TRBV4-1 to TRBJ1-2, with a weak D call TRBD1 (5 bases). CDR1 MGHRA and CDR2 YSYEKL come from the germline V gene. The CDR3 spans 15 residues. The V gene lost 1 base and the J gene lost 2 bases, with 11 bases spanning the gap. CDR3: CASSQGGVLNYGYTF. The CDR3 coding sequence is TGCGCCAGCAGCCAAGGGGGCGTACTCAACTATGGCTACACCTTC.